This TCR beta chain emerged from a study of human T cells and chemical hapten exposure. Study-level information: Weekly administration of diphenylcyclopropenone to the scalp of patients continued throughout the approximately 24-week study. Study-wide points: Clustering by CDR3 similarity yielded significantly more large clusters from expanded TCRs than controls.

The CDR3 loop spans 14 amino acids. Trimming removed 4 bases at V and 7 bases at J, with 14 bases between. Germline V CDR1 and CDR2: SNHLY, FYNNEI. Individual cDNA molecules received unique molecular identifiers in the library. One entry per CDR3 protein, called by TCRdb with MiXCR from the RACE reads. The table shows roughly 380,000 distinct CDR3 sequences, with more than 4.5% occurring only once. Time point meaning: patch test 1, 2 weeks after DPC sensitization. Specified treatment: therapeutic diphenylcyclopropenone sensitization with weekly scalp DPC. Investigators collected blood before applying each patch test. This clonotype was detected only a few times. What it recognizes is unknown.

The V gene is TRBV2, the J gene TRBJ1-5; D is possibly TRBD1 (5 bases). Here the sequenced sample was whole blood, taken in connection with sensitization to the hapten diphenylcyclopropenone (DPC). This clonotype was obtained from a woman aged 50 to 60 with alopecia areata. Some clones in this sample may be carry-over from other donors' samples. The CDR3 nucleotides read TGTGCCAGCAGTGTAGAAGGGGATCAACAGCCCCAGCATTTT. It translates to CASSVEGDQQPQHF.